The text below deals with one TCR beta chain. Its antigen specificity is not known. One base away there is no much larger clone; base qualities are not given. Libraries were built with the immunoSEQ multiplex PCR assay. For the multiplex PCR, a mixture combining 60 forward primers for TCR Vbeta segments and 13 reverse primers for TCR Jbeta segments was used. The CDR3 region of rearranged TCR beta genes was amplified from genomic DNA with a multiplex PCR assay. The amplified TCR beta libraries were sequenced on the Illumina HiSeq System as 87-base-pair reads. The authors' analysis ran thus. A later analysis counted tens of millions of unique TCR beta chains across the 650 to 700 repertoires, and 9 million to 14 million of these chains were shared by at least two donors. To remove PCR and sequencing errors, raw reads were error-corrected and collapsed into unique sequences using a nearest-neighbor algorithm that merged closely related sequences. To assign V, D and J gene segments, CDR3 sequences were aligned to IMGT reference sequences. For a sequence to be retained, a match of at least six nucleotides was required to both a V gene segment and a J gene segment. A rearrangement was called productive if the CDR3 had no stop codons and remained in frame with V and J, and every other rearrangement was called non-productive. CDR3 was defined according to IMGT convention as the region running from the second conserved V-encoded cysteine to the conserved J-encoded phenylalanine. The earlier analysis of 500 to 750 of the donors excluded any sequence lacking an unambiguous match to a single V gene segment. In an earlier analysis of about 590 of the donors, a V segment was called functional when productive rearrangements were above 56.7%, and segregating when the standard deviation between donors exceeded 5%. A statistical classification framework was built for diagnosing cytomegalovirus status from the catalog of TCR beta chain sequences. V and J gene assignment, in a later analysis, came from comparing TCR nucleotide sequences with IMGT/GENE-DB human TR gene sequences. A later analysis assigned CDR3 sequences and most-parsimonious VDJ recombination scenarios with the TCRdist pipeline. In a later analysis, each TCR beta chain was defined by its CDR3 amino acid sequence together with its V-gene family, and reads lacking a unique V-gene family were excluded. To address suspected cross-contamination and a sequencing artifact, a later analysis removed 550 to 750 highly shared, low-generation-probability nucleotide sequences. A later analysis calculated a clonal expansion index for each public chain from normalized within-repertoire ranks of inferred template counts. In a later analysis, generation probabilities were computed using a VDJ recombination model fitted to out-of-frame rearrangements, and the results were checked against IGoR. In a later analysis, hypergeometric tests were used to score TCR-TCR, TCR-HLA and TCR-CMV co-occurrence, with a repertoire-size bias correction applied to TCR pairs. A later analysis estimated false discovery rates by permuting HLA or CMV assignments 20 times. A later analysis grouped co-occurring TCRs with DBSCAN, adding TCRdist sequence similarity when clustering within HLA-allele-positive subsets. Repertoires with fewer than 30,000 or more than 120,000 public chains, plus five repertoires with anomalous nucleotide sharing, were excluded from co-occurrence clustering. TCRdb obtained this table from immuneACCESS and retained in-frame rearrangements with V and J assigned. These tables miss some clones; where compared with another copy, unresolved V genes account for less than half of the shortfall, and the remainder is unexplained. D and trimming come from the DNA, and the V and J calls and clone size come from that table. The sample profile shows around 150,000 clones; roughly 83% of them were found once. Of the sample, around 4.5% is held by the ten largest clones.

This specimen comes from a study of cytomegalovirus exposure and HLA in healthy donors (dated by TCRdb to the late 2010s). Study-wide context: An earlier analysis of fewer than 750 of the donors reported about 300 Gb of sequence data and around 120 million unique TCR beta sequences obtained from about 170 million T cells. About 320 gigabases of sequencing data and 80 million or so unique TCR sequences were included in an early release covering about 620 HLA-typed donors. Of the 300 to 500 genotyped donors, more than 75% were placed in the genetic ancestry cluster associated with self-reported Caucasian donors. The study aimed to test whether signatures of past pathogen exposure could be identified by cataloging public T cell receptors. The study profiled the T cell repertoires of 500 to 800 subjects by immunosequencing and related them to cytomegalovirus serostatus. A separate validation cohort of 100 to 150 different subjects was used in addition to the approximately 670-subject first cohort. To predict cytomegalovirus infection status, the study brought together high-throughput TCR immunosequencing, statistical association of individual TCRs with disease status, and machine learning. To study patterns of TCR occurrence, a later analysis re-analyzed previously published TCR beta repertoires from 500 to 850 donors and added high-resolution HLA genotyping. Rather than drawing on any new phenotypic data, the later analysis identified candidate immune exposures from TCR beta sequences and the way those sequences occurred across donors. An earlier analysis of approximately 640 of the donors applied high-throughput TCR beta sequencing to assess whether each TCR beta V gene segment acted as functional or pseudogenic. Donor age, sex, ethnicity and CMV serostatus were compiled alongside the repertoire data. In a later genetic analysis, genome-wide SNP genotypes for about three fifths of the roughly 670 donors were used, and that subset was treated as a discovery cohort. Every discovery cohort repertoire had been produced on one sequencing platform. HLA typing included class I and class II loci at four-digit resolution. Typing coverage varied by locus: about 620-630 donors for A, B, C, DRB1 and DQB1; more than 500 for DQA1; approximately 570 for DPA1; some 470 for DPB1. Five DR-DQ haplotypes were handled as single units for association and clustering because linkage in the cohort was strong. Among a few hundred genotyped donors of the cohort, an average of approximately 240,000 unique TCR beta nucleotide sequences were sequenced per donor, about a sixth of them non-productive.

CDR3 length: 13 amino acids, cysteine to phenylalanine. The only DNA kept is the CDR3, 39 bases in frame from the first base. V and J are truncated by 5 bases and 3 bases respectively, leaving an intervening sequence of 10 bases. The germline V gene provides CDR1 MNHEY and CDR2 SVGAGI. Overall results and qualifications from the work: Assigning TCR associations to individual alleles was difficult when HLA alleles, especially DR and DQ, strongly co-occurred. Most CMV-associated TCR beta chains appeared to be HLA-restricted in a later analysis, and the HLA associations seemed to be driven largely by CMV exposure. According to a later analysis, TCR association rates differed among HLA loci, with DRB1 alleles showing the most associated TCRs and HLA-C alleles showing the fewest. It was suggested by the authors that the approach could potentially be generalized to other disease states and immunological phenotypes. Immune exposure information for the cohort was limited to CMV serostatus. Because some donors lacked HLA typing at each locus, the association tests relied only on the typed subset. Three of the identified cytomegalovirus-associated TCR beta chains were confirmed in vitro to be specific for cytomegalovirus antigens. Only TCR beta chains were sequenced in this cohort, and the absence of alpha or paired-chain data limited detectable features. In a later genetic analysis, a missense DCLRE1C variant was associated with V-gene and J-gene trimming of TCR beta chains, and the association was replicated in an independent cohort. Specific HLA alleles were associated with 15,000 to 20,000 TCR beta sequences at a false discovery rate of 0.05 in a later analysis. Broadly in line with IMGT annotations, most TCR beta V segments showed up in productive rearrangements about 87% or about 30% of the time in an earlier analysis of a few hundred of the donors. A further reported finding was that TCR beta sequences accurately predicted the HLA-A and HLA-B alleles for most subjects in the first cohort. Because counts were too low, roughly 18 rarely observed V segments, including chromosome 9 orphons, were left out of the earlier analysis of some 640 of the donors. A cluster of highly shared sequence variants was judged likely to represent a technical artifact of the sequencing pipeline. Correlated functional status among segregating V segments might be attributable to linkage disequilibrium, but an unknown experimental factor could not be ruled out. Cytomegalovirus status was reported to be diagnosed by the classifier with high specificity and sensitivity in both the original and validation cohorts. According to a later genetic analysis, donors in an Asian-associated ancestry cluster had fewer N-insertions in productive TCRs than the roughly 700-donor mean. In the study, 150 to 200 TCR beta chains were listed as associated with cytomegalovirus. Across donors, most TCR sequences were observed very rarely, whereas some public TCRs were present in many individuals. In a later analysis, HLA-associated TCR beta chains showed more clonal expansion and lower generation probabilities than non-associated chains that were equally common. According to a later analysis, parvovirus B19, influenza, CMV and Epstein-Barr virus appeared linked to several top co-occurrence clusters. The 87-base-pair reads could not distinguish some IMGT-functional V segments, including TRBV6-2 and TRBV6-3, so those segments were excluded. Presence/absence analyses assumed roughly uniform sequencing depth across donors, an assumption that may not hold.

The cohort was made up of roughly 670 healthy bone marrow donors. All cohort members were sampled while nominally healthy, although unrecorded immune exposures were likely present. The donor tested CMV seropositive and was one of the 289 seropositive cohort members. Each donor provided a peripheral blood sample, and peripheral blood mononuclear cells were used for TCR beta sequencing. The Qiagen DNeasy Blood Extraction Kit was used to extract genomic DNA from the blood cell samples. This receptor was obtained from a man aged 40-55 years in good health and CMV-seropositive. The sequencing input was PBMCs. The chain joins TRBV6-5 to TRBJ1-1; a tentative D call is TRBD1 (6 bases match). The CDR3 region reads CASSRTVDTEAFF. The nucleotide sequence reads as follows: TGTGCCAGCAGTAGGACAGTGGACACTGAAGCTTTCTTT.